Below, one T cell receptor (beta chain) is given with its context. CDR1 is ENHRY and CDR2 is SYGVKD in the germline V gene. The germline V and J ends were trimmed by 3 bases and 4 bases, with 9 bases remaining between them. The CDR3 runs 13 residues. The data stem from a study of cytomegalovirus exposure and HLA in healthy donors. Produced via immunoSEQ multiplex PCR; TCRdb's table is partial and in-frame only. The table lists some 85,000 clones, about 96% of them singletons, with 1.3% in the top ten. This receptor was obtained from a woman in her late teens or twenties in good health and CMV-seronegative. Sequencing used PBMCs. The chain links TRBV10-3 to TRBJ1-1; D is ambiguous. CDR3 coding DNA: TGTGCCATCAGTGACCCCAGAAGCACTGAAGCTTTCTTT. Its translation: CAISDPRSTEAFF.